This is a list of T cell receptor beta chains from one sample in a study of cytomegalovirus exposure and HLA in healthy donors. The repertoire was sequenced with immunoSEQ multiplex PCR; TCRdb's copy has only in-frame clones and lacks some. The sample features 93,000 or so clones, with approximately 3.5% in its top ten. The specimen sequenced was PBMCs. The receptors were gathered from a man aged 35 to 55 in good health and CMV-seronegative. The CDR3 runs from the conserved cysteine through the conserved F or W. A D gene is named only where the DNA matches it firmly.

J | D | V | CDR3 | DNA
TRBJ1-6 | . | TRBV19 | CASSEGQPYNSPLHF | TGTGCCAGTAGTGAAGGACAGCCCTATAATTCACCCCTCCACTTT
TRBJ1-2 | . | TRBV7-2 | CASSLGPAPGSYTF | TGTGCCAGCAGCTTAGGACCAGCGCCGGGGAGCTACACCTTC
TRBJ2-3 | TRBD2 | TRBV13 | CASSLAGRTSGGYTDTQYF | TGTGCCAGCAGCTTAGCAGGGAGGACTAGCGGAGGGTACACAGATACGCAGTATTTT
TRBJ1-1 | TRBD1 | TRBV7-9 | CAGGGSGDTEAFF | TGTGCCGGAGGGGGCAGTGGGGACACTGAAGCTTTCTTT
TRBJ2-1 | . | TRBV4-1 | CASSQWTDSYNEQFF | TGCGCCAGCAGCCAATGGACAGACTCCTACAATGAGCAGTTCTTC
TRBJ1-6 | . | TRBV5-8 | CASSFSSLGVGYNSPLHF | TGTGCCAGCAGCTTCTCGTCTTTAGGGGTGGGATATAATTCACCCCTCCACTTT
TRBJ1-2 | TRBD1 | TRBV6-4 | CASSAGTGPYGYTF | TGTGCCAGCAGTGCTGGGACAGGGCCCTATGGCTACACCTTC
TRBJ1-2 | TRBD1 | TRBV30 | CAWSLTGMGEGYTF | TGTGCCTGGAGTCTGACAGGGATGGGTGAAGGCTACACCTTC
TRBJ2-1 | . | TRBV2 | CASRNSYEQFF | TGTGCCAGCAGGAATAGCTATGAGCAGTTCTTC
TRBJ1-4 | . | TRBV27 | CASSPTAGGATNEKLFF | TGTGCCAGCAGCCCTACCGCAGGAGGGGCAACTAATGAAAAACTGTTTTTT
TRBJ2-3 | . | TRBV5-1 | CASSPAPGGARTDTQYF | TGCGCCAGCAGCCCCGCCCCGGGGGGCGCTAGGACAGATACGCAGTATTTT
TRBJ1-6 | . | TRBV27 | CVSSLRGSPLHF | TGTGTCAGCAGTTTAAGAGGCTCACCCCTCCACTTT
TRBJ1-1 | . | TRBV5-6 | CASSLYRLARYEAFF | TGTGCCAGCAGCTTGTACAGGCTGGCGCGATATGAAGCTTTCTTT
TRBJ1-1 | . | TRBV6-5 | CASSYNRRNTEAFF | TGTGCCAGCAGTTATAACAGGCGGAACACTGAAGCTTTCTTT
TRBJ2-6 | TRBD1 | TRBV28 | CASSAGGGGANVLTF | TGTGCCAGCAGTGCAGGGGGTGGTGGGGCCAACGTCCTGACTTTC
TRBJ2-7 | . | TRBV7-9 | CASSFGEVSYEQYF | TGTGCCAGCAGCTTCGGGGAGGTATCCTACGAGCAGTACTTC
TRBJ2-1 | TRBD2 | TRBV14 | CASSHASGLSYNEQFF | TGTGCCAGCAGCCATGCTAGCGGACTATCCTACAATGAGCAGTTCTTC
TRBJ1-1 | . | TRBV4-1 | CASSQEVQGGEAFF | TGCGCCAGCAGCCAAGAGGTACAGGGCGGTGAAGCTTTCTTT
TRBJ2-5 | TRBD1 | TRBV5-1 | CASSPDRGETQYF | TGCGCCAGCAGCCCGGACAGGGGAGAGACCCAGTACTTC
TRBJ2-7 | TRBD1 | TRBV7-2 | CASSPRQGAYEQYF | TGTGCCAGCAGCCCCAGACAGGGGGCCTACGAGCAGTACTTC
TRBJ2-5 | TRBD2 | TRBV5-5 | CASRPTSGQETQYF | TGTGCCAGCAGGCCGACTAGCGGCCAAGAGACCCAGTACTTC
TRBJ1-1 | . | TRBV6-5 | CASSYGGATEAFF | TGTGCCAGCAGTTACGGTGGAGCTACTGAAGCTTTCTTT
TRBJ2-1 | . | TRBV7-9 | CASSPRPVTGNEQFF | TGTGCCAGCAGCCCTCGCCCCGTGACGGGTAATGAGCAGTTCTTC
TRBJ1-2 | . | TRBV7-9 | CASSHGPTGHYGYTF | TGTGCCAGCAGCCACGGACCGACAGGCCACTATGGCTACACCTTC
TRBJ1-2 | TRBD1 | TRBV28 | CASSPNIGGRGYTF | TGTGCCAGCAGTCCAAACATAGGGGGCCGGGGCTACACCTTC
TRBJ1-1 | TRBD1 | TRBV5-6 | CASSLAGTGYTEAFF | TGTGCCAGCAGCTTGGCTGGGACAGGGTACACTGAAGCTTTCTTT
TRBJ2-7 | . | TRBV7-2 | CASSLAGNSYEQYF | TGTGCCAGCAGCTTAGCGGGCAATTCCTACGAGCAGTACTTC
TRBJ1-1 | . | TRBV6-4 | CASRPSGEGTEAFF | TGTGCCAGCAGACCTTCGGGGGAGGGAACTGAAGCTTTCTTT
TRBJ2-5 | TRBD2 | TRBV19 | CASNFSGKVETQYF | TGTGCCAGTAACTTTAGCGGGAAGGTAGAGACCCAGTACTTC
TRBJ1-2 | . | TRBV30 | CAWRTPGDSNYSYTF | TGTGCCTGGAGGACCCCCGGGGACTCAAACTATAGCTACACCTTC
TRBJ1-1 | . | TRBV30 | CAWSYPTSFF | TGTGCCTGGAGTTACCCGACATCTTTCTTT
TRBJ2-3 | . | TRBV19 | CASSNLAGMIDTQYF | TGTGCCAGTAGTAACCTAGCTGGTATGATAGATACGCAGTATTTT
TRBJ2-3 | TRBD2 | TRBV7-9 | CASSPTWTSSLDTQYF | TGTGCCAGCAGCCCCACGTGGACTAGCTCGCTAGATACGCAGTATTTT
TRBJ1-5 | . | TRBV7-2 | CASSLDNNQPQHF | TGTGCCAGCAGCTTAGACAACAATCAGCCCCAGCATTTT
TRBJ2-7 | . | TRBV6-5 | CASSYGQGGEQYF | TGTGCCAGCAGTTACGGACAGGGAGGGGAGCAGTACTTC
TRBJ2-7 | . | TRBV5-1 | CASRDGTEYEQYF | TGCGCCAGCAGGGACGGGACTGAATACGAGCAGTACTTC
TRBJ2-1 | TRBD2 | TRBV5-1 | CASSLRLASYNEQFF | TGCGCCAGCAGCCTCCGACTAGCGAGTTACAATGAGCAGTTCTTC
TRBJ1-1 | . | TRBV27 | CASSPRGGGAPGEAFF | TGTGCCAGCAGTCCCAGGGGAGGGGGGGCGCCGGGAGAAGCTTTCTTT
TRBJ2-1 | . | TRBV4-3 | CASSTGDTGYNEQFF | TGCGCCAGCAGCACCGGGGATACTGGCTACAATGAGCAGTTCTTC
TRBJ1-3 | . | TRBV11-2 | CASSAPTGSGNTIYF | TGTGCCAGCAGCGCGCCTACAGGATCTGGAAACACCATATATTTT
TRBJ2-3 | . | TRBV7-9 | CASKGGRTDTQYF | TGTGCCAGCAAGGGAGGCCGGACAGATACGCAGTATTTT
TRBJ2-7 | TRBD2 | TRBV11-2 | CASSPGGRYEQYF | TGTGCCAGCAGCCCGGGGGGGCGATACGAGCAGTACTTC